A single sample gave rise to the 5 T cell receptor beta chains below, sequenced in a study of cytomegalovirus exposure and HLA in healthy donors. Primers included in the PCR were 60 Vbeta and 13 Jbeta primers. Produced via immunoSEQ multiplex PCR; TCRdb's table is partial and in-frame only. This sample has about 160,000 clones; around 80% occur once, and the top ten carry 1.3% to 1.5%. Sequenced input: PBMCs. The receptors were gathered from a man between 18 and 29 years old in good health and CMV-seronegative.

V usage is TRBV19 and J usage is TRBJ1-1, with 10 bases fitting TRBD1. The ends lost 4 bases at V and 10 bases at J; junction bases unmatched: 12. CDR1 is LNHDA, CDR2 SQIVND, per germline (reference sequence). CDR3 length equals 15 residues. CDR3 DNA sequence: TGTGCCAGTAGTACCTTCGGACAGGGGGTGGTAGGAGCTTTCTTT. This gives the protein CASSTFGQGVVGAFF.

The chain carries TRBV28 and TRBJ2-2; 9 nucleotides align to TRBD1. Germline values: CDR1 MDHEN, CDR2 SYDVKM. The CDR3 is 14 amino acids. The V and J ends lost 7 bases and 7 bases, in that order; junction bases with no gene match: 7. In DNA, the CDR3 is TGTGCCAGCACCCCGACAGGGGGTAGCGGGGAGCTGTTTTTT. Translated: CASTPTGGSGELFF.

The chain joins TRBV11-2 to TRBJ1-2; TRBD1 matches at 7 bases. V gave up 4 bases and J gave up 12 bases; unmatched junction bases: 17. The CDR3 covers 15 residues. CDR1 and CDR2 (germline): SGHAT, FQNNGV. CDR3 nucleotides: TGTGCCAGCAGCTCTCCCAGGACAGGAACCTCTAGACACACCTTC. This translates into CASSSPRTGTSRHTF. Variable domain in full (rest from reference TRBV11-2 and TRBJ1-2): EAGVAQSPRYKIIEKRQSVAFWCNPISGHATLYWYQQILGQGPKLLIQFQNNGVVDDSQLPKDRFSAERLKGVDSTLKIQPAKLEDSAVYLCASSSPRTGTSRHTFGSGTRLTVV.

Written as DNA, the CDR3 is TGTGCCAGCAGCGTAGGGAGTGATTACGAGCAGTACTTC. It translates to CASSVGSDYEQYF. The chain joins TRBV9 to TRBJ2-7, with no clear D. Germline-derived CDR1 and CDR2 are SGDLS and YYNGEE. The CDR3 totals 13 residues. V lost 0 bases to trimming and J lost 4 bases, with 8 bases between them.

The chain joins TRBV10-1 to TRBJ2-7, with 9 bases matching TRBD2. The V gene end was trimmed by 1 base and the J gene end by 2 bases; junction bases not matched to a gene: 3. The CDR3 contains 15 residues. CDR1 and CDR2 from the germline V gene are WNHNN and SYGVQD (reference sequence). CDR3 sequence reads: CASSEFEREAYEQYF. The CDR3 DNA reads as TGCGCCAGCAGTGAGTTTGAGCGGGAGGCCTACGAGCAGTACTTC.